This T cell receptor (beta chain) was recorded in a study of cytomegalovirus exposure and HLA in healthy donors (dated by TCRdb to the late 2010s). The study in broad terms: An earlier analysis of approximately 640 of the donors reported 250 to 350 Gb of sequence data and 120 million or so unique TCR beta sequences from about 179 million T cells. Approximately 300 gigabases of sequencing data and approximately 85 million unique TCR sequences were included in an early release covering about 700 HLA-typed donors. Because of strong linkage in the cohort, a handful of DR-DQ haplotypes were treated as single units for association and clustering. A later analysis re-analyzed previously published TCR beta repertoires from about 730 donors and added high-resolution HLA genotyping to study TCR occurrence patterns. A separate validation cohort of over a hundred different subjects was used in addition to the approximately 670-subject first cohort. The study used immunosequencing to profile the T cell repertoires of approximately 630 subjects and linked those repertoires to cytomegalovirus serostatus. Of the roughly 410 genotyped donors, 70% to 90% were placed in the genetic ancestry cluster associated with self-reported Caucasian donors. Donor age, sex, ethnicity and CMV serostatus were collected together with the repertoire data. Across 300 to 400 genotyped donors of the cohort, an average of about 240,000 unique TCR beta nucleotide sequences per donor were sequenced, and roughly 17% of those sequences were non-productive. HLA typing included class I and class II loci at four-digit resolution. To predict cytomegalovirus infection status, the study combined high-throughput TCR immunosequencing, statistical association of individual TCRs with disease status, and machine learning. The study aimed to test whether signatures of past pathogen exposure could be identified by cataloging public T cell receptors. In an earlier analysis of several hundred of the donors, high-throughput TCR beta sequencing was used to judge whether each TCR beta V gene segment behaved as functional or pseudogenic. In a later genetic analysis, genome-wide SNP genotypes for about three fifths of the roughly 670 donors were used, and that subset was treated as a discovery cohort. Every discovery cohort repertoire had been produced on one sequencing platform. The number of typed donors differed by locus: 629-630 for A, B, C, DRB1 and DQB1; 522 for DQA1; roughly 600 for DPA1; and some 450 for DPB1. Rather than drawing on any new phenotypic data, the later analysis identified candidate immune exposures from TCR beta sequences and the way those sequences occurred across donors. The study at large found these results: Assigning TCR associations to individual alleles was difficult when HLA alleles, especially DR and DQ, strongly co-occurred. The sequencing pipeline was judged likely to have produced a cluster of highly shared sequence variants as a technical artifact. The study listed around 160 TCR beta chains as associated with cytomegalovirus. Presence/absence analyses assumed roughly uniform sequencing depth across donors, an assumption that may not hold. Compared with the roughly 670-donor mean, donors in an Asian-associated ancestry cluster had fewer N-insertions in productive TCRs, according to a later genetic analysis. A later analysis reported that several top co-occurrence clusters appeared linked to parvovirus B19, influenza, CMV and Epstein-Barr virus. A few of the identified cytomegalovirus-associated TCR beta chains were confirmed in vitro to be specific for cytomegalovirus antigens. The earlier analysis of 587 of the donors excluded some 15 rarely observed V segments, including chromosome 9 orphons, because counts were too low. In a later analysis, 15,000 to 20,000 TCR beta sequences were associated with specific HLA alleles at a false discovery rate of 0.05. HLA typing was unavailable for some donors at each locus, so association tests used only the typed subset. Across donors, most TCR sequences were observed very rarely, whereas some public TCRs were present in many individuals. The classifier was reported to diagnose cytomegalovirus status with high specificity and sensitivity in both the original and validation cohorts. Linkage disequilibrium might explain the correlated functional status among segregating V segments, but an unknown experimental factor could not be excluded. In a later analysis, TCR association rates were found to vary across HLA loci, with the most associated TCRs seen for DRB1 alleles and the fewest for HLA-C alleles. CMV serostatus was the only immune exposure information available for the cohort. The authors suggested that the approach could potentially be extended to other disease states and immunological phenotypes. A further reported finding was that TCR beta sequences accurately predicted the HLA-A and HLA-B alleles for most subjects in the first cohort. In an earlier analysis of about 550 of the donors, most TCR beta V segments were observed in productive rearrangements about 87% or about 30% of the time, broadly matching IMGT annotations. In this cohort, only TCR beta chains were sequenced, and detectable features were limited by the absence of alpha or paired-chain data. According to a later analysis, most CMV-associated TCR beta chains appeared to be HLA-restricted, and the HLA associations seemed to be driven largely by CMV exposure. An association between a missense DCLRE1C variant and V-gene and J-gene trimming of TCR beta chains was found in a later genetic analysis and replicated in an independent cohort. A later analysis found that HLA-associated TCR beta chains were more clonally expanded and had lower generation probabilities than equally common non-associated chains.

In total, roughly 710 healthy bone marrow donors made up the cohort. At the time of sampling, all cohort members were nominally healthy, though unrecorded immune exposures were likely present. The donor was CMV seronegative and was included in the group of over 300 seronegative cohort members. Every donor gave a peripheral blood sample, and the peripheral blood mononuclear cells from that sample were used for TCR beta sequencing. The Qiagen DNeasy Blood Extraction Kit was used to extract genomic DNA from the blood cell samples. Library creation used the immunoSEQ multiplex PCR assay. A mixture of 60 forward primers for TCR Vbeta segments and 13 reverse primers for TCR Jbeta segments was used in the multiplex PCR. A multiplex PCR assay on genomic DNA amplified the CDR3 region of rearranged TCR beta genes. The Illumina HiSeq System was used to sequence the amplified TCR beta libraries as 87-base-pair reads. For the original study's pipeline: A later analysis counted tens of millions of unique TCR beta chains across the 500 to 850 repertoires, and some 11 million of these chains were shared by at least two donors. Raw reads were error-corrected and collapsed into unique sequences with a nearest-neighbor algorithm that merged closely related sequences to remove PCR and sequencing errors. CDR3 sequences were aligned to IMGT reference sequences to assign V, D and J gene segments. For a sequence to be retained, a match of at least six nucleotides to both a V gene segment and a J gene segment was required. A rearrangement counted as productive if the CDR3 had no stop codons and remained in frame with V and J, and every other rearrangement counted as non-productive. CDR3 was defined according to IMGT convention as the region running from the second conserved V-encoded cysteine to the conserved J-encoded phenylalanine. Sequences without an unambiguous match to a single V gene segment were excluded from the earlier analysis of about 600 of the donors. An earlier analysis of 500 to 600 of the donors classified V segments as functional when productive rearrangements were above 56.7% and as segregating when the standard deviation between donors was above 5%. A statistical classification framework was developed to diagnose cytomegalovirus status using the catalog of TCR beta chain sequences. In a later analysis, TCR nucleotide sequences were compared against IMGT/GENE-DB human TR gene sequences so that V and J genes could be assigned. The TCRdist pipeline was used in a later analysis to assign CDR3 sequences and most-parsimonious VDJ recombination scenarios. A later analysis defined each TCR beta chain by its CDR3 amino acid sequence plus V-gene family, and excluded reads lacking a unique V-gene family. As a way to deal with suspected cross-contamination and a sequencing artifact, a later analysis dropped hundreds of nucleotide sequences that were highly shared and had low generation probability. For each public chain, a later analysis derived a clonal expansion index from normalized ranks of inferred template counts within each repertoire. In a later analysis, generation probabilities were computed with a VDJ recombination model fitted to out-of-frame rearrangements, and the resulting probabilities were checked against IGoR. In a later analysis, hypergeometric tests were used to score TCR-TCR, TCR-HLA and TCR-CMV co-occurrence, with a repertoire-size bias correction applied to TCR pairs. To estimate false discovery rates, a later analysis permuted the HLA or CMV assignments 20 times. In a later analysis, co-occurring TCRs were grouped using DBSCAN, with TCRdist sequence similarity added in when clustering inside HLA-allele-positive subsets. Repertoires with fewer than 30,000 or more than 120,000 public chains, plus five repertoires with anomalous nucleotide sharing, were excluded from co-occurrence clustering. Held by TCRdb, this immuneACCESS table contains in-frame sequences only and omits some clones. Under half of the omission traces to an unresolved V gene where checked; the cause of the rest is unknown. That table gives V, J and clone size, and the DNA gave D and trimming. The sample yields more than 100,000 clones; over 80% were counted once. The ten largest account for more than 1.5% of the sample.

In regard to this clone: It lacks a known antigen. The sample holds no much larger clone one base away, and base qualities are not on file.

Material for sequencing was PBMCs. The source is a man between 40 and 49 years old in good health and CMV-seronegative.

CDR3 region: CASSELQGLMNTEAFF. The DNA is as follows: TGTGCCAGCAGTGAATTACAGGGGCTAATGAACACTGAAGCTTTCTTT. Rearrangement joined TRBV6-1 to TRBJ1-1; 7 junctional bases match TRBD1. The germline V and J ends show losses of 2 bases and 0 bases respectively, and no gene match explains 6 bases of the junction. Per the germline V gene, MNHNS is the CDR1 and SASEGT is the CDR2. The CDR3 numbers 16 residues from cysteine through phenylalanine. Only the CDR3 DNA stays, 48 bases, in frame from base 1.